A selection of T cell receptor beta chains follows, all from one sample in a study of blood T cell repertoires in COVID-19. Profiling relied on immunoSEQ multiplex PCR, and the TCRdb table lists in-frame clones only, not all of them. The sample contains around 250,000 clones, 85% to 90% of which appear only once. Sequences were obtained from peripheral blood. The receptors come from a man in his 60s with acute or convalescent COVID-19. Each CDR3 is given with its conserved first and last residue. Each record gives: clone size, J gene, V gene, D gene, CDR3 DNA, CDR3 protein. A D gene is named only where the DNA matches it firmly. Clone size, where shown, is once, few, many, or a class for clones that have expanded.

few,TRBJ1-1,TRBV27,NA,TGTGCCAGCAGTTTGGAGATAAACACTGAAGCTTTCTTT,CASSLEINTEAFF
NA,TRBJ1-4,TRBV5-1,NA,TGCGCCAGCAGCTTGGCAAGACACCCTAATGAAAAACTGTTTTTT,CASSLARHPNEKLFF
NA,TRBJ2-1,TRBV4-3,TRBD2,TGCGCCAGCAGCCAAGTGGGCCTAGCGGGAGTGGGCTCCTACAATGAGCAGTTCTTC,CASSQVGLAGVGSYNEQFF
NA,TRBJ2-3,TRBV3-1/TRBV3-2,NA,TGTGCCAGCAGCCAAGATATCAGGCGGGGAAGCACAGATACGCAGTATTTT,CASSQDIRRGSTDTQYF
few,TRBJ1-1,TRBV12-3/TRBV12-4,NA,TGTGCCAGCAATCCCCGGGACACTGAAGCTTTCTTT,CASNPRDTEAFF
few,TRBJ2-7,TRBV7-9,TRBD1,TGTGCCAGCAGCTTGGACAGGGGTTACGAGCAGTACTTC,CASSLDRGYEQYF
once,TRBJ2-7,TRBV7-9,TRBD2,TGTGCCAGCAGCCACACTAGCGGGGGGACTCACTACGAGCAGTACTTC,CASSHTSGGTHYEQYF
NA,TRBJ1-1,TRBV10-3,NA,TGTGCCATCAGTGATTTTCGGGTGGGGAACACTGAAGCTTTCTTT,CAISDFRVGNTEAFF
NA,TRBJ2-7,TRBV10-3,TRBD2,TGTGCCATCAGACCCTCCGGGACTAGCTGGGCCGAGCAGTACTTC,CAIRPSGTSWAEQYF
NA,TRBJ2-2,TRBV28,NA,TGTGCCAGCACTTCACAATCAGGACAGTCCGGGGAGCTGTTTTTT,CASTSQSGQSGELFF
NA,TRBJ1-1,TRBV12-5,NA,TGTGCTAGTGGTTTGGACACCCGAGGCACTGAAGCTTTCTTT,CASGLDTRGTEAFF
NA,TRBJ2-1,TRBV7-9,TRBD2,TGTGCCAGCAGCTTAGCGCGGCTAGCGGGAGGCAATGAGCAGTTCTTC,CASSLARLAGGNEQFF
NA,TRBJ1-2,TRBV6-1,TRBD1,TGTGCCAGCAGTGAGCCGCCACCGGGACAGGGCGGCTACACCTTC,CASSEPPPGQGGYTF
NA,TRBJ2-2,TRBV7-2,TRBD1,TGTGCCAGCAGCCCACAGGGGGGCAGAACCGGGGAGCTGTTTTTT,CASSPQGGRTGELFF
NA,TRBJ1-1,TRBV7-9,TRBD1,TGTGCCAGCAGCCCGACAGGGGGCCTGGACACTGAAGCTTTCTTT,CASSPTGGLDTEAFF
NA,TRBJ2-2,TRBV5-1,TRBD1,TGCGCCAGCAGGCCCGTTCCAGGGGGCACCAGCACCGGGGAGCTGTTTTTT,CASRPVPGGTSTGELFF
once,TRBJ2-7,TRBV2,TRBD1,TGTGCCAGCCGGGACAGGGCGTTATTATCCTACGAGCAGTACTTC,CASRDRALLSYEQYF
NA,TRBJ1-2,TRBV28,TRBD1,TGTGCCAGCAGTTTATGGGGGGCAGGGGGCCGCAACTATGGCTACACCTTC,CASSLWGAGGRNYGYTF
NA,TRBJ2-7,TRBV6-5,TRBD1,TGTGCCAGCAGTCCCAACCGGGACAGGGGGTACGAGCAGTACTTC,CASSPNRDRGYEQYF
NA,TRBJ2-4,TRBV5-6,TRBD2,TGTGCCAGCAGCCCTCTAGCGGGGGCTTTCAAAAACATTCAGTACTTC,CASSPLAGAFKNIQYF
NA,TRBJ1-1,TRBV7-9,NA,TGTGCCAGCAGCTTAGGGGGGCAGAACACTGAAGCTTTCTTT,CASSLGGQNTEAFF
NA,TRBJ2-7,TRBV30,NA,TGTGCCGGAGGGCTGGGGGGAGCCTACGAGCAGTACTTC,CAGGLGGAYEQYF
NA,TRBJ2-7,TRBV11-3,TRBD1,TGTGCCAGCAGCCCAGACAGGGGGCCAGTCGAGCAGTACTTC,CASSPDRGPVEQYF
NA,TRBJ2-7,TRBV11-3,NA,TGTGCCAGCAGCGTCCAGGGGTCCTACGAGCAGTACTTC,CASSVQGSYEQYF
once,TRBJ2-5,TRBV2,NA,TGTGCCAGCAGTGCCGAACGGAGACAAGAGACCCAGTACTTC,CASSAERRQETQYF
once,TRBJ2-6,TRBV11-2,NA,TGTGCCAGCAGCTTAGTTGCAGACTCTGGGGCCAACGTCCTGACTTTC,CASSLVADSGANVLTF
NA,TRBJ1-5,TRBV27,TRBD1,TGTGCCAGCAGTTTCAGACAGGGAAACTTAAATCAGCCCCAGCATTTT,CASSFRQGNLNQPQHF
NA,TRBJ1-5,TRBV30,NA,TGTGCCTGGAGTGTAGCGGGAATTAGCAATCAGCCCCAGCATTTT,CAWSVAGISNQPQHF
NA,TRBJ2-7,TRBV11-3,NA,TGTGCCAGCAGCTTAGATCAAGTTGGGTCCCCGGGTGAGCAGTACTTC,CASSLDQVGSPGEQYF
NA,TRBJ2-2,TRBV13,TRBD1,TGTGCCAGCAGCTCTTCTTGGGACAGGGGGAACACCGGGGAGCTGTTTTTT,CASSSSWDRGNTGELFF
NA,TRBJ2-3,TRBV3-1/TRBV3-2,TRBD2,TGTGCCAGCTCAACCCGGCGGGAGGGCCCCGATACGCAGTATTTT,CASSTRREGPDTQYF
NA,TRBJ1-5,TRBV19,TRBD1,TGTGCCAGTAGTATAGTCGGGGGACAGGGGAGCCAGCCCCAGCATTTT,CASSIVGGQGSQPQHF
NA,TRBJ2-7,TRBV6-2/TRBV6-3,NA,TGTGCCAGCAGTTATGTTCTCAGGGGCTACGAGCAGTACTTC,CASSYVLRGYEQYF
NA,TRBJ1-5,TRBV27,TRBD1,TGTGCCAGCAGTTTCTCGGACAGGGTCAATCAGCCCCAGCATTTT,CASSFSDRVNQPQHF
NA,TRBJ2-1,TRBV10-3,NA,TGTGCCATCAGTGAGGTCACGGCGGGCTCCTACAATGAGCAGTTCTTC,CAISEVTAGSYNEQFF
NA,TRBJ2-2,TRBV2,TRBD1,TGTGCCAGCAGGGAACGACAGGGTAACACCGGGGAGCTGTTTTTT,CASRERQGNTGELFF
NA,TRBJ1-2,TRBV4-2,NA,TGTGCCAGCAGCCAAGAAATAGGGGTCGGCTACACCTTC,CASSQEIGVGYTF
NA,TRBJ1-3,TRBV3-1/TRBV3-2,NA,TGTGCCAGCAGCCAGGACTTAACTGGAAACACCATATATTTT,CASSQDLTGNTIYF
NA,TRBJ1-2,TRBV4-1,TRBD1,TGCGCCAGCAGCCAAGTGGGACAGGGGGACTATGGCTACACCTTC,CASSQVGQGDYGYTF
NA,TRBJ2-3,TRBV11-3,TRBD2,TGTGCCAGCAGCCATGGGGGACTAGCGGGTACCCTGCGGGATACGCAGTATTTT,CASSHGGLAGTLRDTQYF
NA,TRBJ1-2,TRBV30,TRBD1,TGTGCCTGGAGTGAGGGACAGATGTATGGCTACACCTTC,CAWSEGQMYGYTF
NA,TRBJ1-1,TRBV7-2,NA,TGTGCCAGCAGCTTAGCGTACGGCACTGAAGCTTTCTTT,CASSLAYGTEAFF
NA,TRBJ2-7,TRBV18,TRBD1,TGTGCCAGCTCACCAACCCGGGACAGCACCTACGAGCAGTACTTC,CASSPTRDSTYEQYF
NA,TRBJ2-7,TRBV3-1/TRBV3-2,NA,TGTGCCAGCAGCCAAGTATCGGGGGGCGATTACGAGCAGTACTTC,CASSQVSGGDYEQYF
NA,TRBJ2-2,TRBV5-1,NA,TGCGCCAGCAGCTTGGACAGGGCGGACACCGGGGAGCTGTTTTTT,CASSLDRADTGELFF
once,TRBJ2-1,TRBV19,NA,TGTGCCAGTAGTTCGGGAGGGGGCCTTAATGAGCAGTTCTTC,CASSSGGGLNEQFF
NA,TRBJ2-1,TRBV6-2/TRBV6-3,TRBD2,TGTGCCAGCAGTACCTTAGCGGGAGGTAGAGACAATGAGCAGTTCTTC,CASSTLAGGRDNEQFF
NA,TRBJ2-7,TRBV5-4,TRBD2,TGTGCCAGCAGCTCCCGCGGGGGGGGGAGCTCCTACGAGCAGTACTTC,CASSSRGGGSSYEQYF
NA,TRBJ2-4,TRBV4-2,TRBD2,TGTGCCAGCAGCCAAGGACTAGCGGGAGACTTAGCCAAAAACATTCAGTACTTC,CASSQGLAGDLAKNIQYF
NA,TRBJ2-7,TRBV11-1,NA,TGTGCCAGCAGCTTCAGGGGATCCTACGAGCAGTACTTC,CASSFRGSYEQYF
NA,TRBJ1-3,TRBV5-5,NA,TGTGCCAGCAGCTTGGTACAGTCCTCTGGAAACACCATATATTTT,CASSLVQSSGNTIYF
NA,TRBJ1-2,TRBV6-1,NA,TGTGCCAGCAGTGAAGTGACAGCTTATGGCTACACCTTC,CASSEVTAYGYTF
NA,TRBJ1-2,TRBV5-5,TRBD1,TGTGCCAGCAGCTTGTATTGGACAGGGGTTAACTATGGCTACACCTTC,CASSLYWTGVNYGYTF